The clone carrying this T cell receptor (beta chain) appeared many times. Read coverage stops 3 residues before the CDR3 terminus; the germline J gene supplies the remainder. This specimen belongs to a study of T cell clonality in common variable immunodeficiency. Only in-frame clones appear in the TCRdb table, and some are missing; sequencing was by immunoSEQ multiplex PCR. The profile covers more than 30,000 clones, none occurring a single time. In germline, CDR1 is MNHEY, CDR2 SMNVEV (reference sequence). J lost 3 bases, V lost 5 bases, and 12 bases had no gene match. CDR3 length: 17 residues. The sequence derives from a person between 18 and 70 years old in good health. The rearrangement links TRBV27 to TRBJ2-3; 9 bases match TRBD2. Sequenced material: peripheral blood mononuclear cells. The CDR3 spells CASSRTLAGVITDTQYF. The covered CDR3 bases are TGTGCCAGCAGTAGAACTTTAGCGGGAGTTATAACAGATACG.